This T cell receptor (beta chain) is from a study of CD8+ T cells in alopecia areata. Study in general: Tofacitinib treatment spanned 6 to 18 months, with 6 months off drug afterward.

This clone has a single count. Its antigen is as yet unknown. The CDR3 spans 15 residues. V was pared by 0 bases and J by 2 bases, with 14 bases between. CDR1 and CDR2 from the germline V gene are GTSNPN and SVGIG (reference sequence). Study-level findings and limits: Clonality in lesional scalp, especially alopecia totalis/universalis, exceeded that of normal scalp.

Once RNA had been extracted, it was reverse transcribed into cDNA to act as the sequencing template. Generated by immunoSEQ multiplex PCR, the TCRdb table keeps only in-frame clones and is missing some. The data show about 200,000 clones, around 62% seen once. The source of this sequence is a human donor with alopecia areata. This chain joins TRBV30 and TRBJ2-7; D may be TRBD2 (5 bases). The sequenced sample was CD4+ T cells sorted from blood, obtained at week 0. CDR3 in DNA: TGTGCCTGGAGTGTTAGAACTAGAGGGCCCTACGAGCAGTACTTC. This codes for CAWSVRTRGPYEQYF.